The next 14 T cell receptor beta chains were all read from a single sample in a study of OX40 agonist ivuxolimab in advanced cancers. Libraries were prepared through the immunoSEQ multiplex PCR assay. Held by TCRdb, this immuneACCESS table contains in-frame sequences only and omits some clones. Under half of the omission traces to an unresolved V gene where checked; the cause of the rest is unknown. Counted in this sample were about 70,000 clones; just over 85% of them appeared once. The top ten clones comprise roughly 8% of the sample. Sample: CD4+ or CD8+ T cells sorted from blood, taken in a trial of the OX40 agonist ivuxolimab. These receptors were collected from an adult with an advanced solid tumor such as melanoma, head and neck, liver or kidney cancer.

This clone was picked up one time. The chain carries TRBV7-6 and TRBJ1-2; D remains unclear. V was shortened by 1 base and J by 8 bases, with 17 bases between the two germline ends. The CDR3 loop spans 15 amino acids. Germline values: CDR1 SGHVS, CDR2 FNYEAQ. The CDR3 region has the DNA TGTGCCAGCAGCTTAGAATTGGGAGGGTCGGGAGGCTACACCTTC. This translates into CASSLELGGSGGYTF.

The chain carries TRBV7-9 and TRBJ2-3, with D perhaps being TRBD1 or TRBD2 (5 bases each). Germline values: CDR1 SEHNR, CDR2 FQNEAQ (reference sequence). The CDR3 totals 14 residues. Trimming pared 2 bases from V and 1 base from J, leaving 7 bases between. The CDR3: CASSLMGGTDTQYF. Written as DNA, the CDR3 is TGTGCCAGCAGCTTAATGGGGGGCACAGATACGCAGTATTTT.

The V gene is TRBV19, the J gene TRBJ1-5, with TRBD1 matching over 7 bases. The CDR3 sequence is 18 residues long. The germline gives CDR1 LNHDA, CDR2 SQIVND (reference sequence). Germline trimming cut 3 bases from V and 2 bases from J; bases unmatched to any gene: 13. CDR3 amino acids: CASSIEVQGGAGNQPQHF. CDR3 DNA: TGTGCCAGTAGTATCGAGGTTCAGGGGGGGGCGGGCAATCAGCCCCAGCATTTT.

The rearrangement uses TRBV11-3 and TRBJ2-7; 7 bases match TRBD2. CDR1 and CDR2 (germline): SGHNT, YENEEA. CDR3 size: 17 residues. V was pared by 5 bases and J by 2 bases, with 15 bases of the junction left unmatched. The CDR3 DNA follows: TGTGCCAGCAGCGCCGAGCCTAGACGGGGAGGGACCTACGAGCAGTACTTC. Its translation: CASSAEPRRGGTYEQYF.

V gene TRBV11-1 combines with J gene TRBJ1-1; D unclear. The V and J ends lost 5 bases and 0 bases respectively, with 10 bases between them. The CDR3 consists of 14 residues. CDR1 and CDR2 from the germline V gene are SGHAT and FQDESV (reference sequence). The CDR3 DNA is TGTGCCAGCAGCCCGGGGAGCGTGAACACTGAAGCTTTCTTT. Translated: CASSPGSVNTEAFF. Using reference TRBV11-1 and TRBJ1-1 for the parts outside the CDR3, the full variable domain is EAEVAQSPRYKITEKSQAVAFWCDPISGHATLYWYRQILGQGPELLVQFQDESVVDDSQLPKDRFSAERLKGVDSTLKIQPAELGDSAMYLCASSPGSVNTEAFFGQGTRLTVV.

The genes are TRBV5-1 and TRBJ1-5; TRBD1 might be the D (5 bases). The CDR3 loop spans 14 amino acids. CDR1 and CDR2 from the germline V gene are SGHRS and YFSETQ. Deletions cut 0 bases from V and 9 bases from J, with 13 bases between. This CDR3 reads CASSLGEPGRPQHF. The CDR3 DNA sequence: TGCGCCAGCAGCTTGGGGGAACCGGGGCGGCCCCAGCATTTT.

This rearrangement joins TRBV2 to TRBJ2-5; D might be TRBD1 (6 bases). The DNA matches TRBJ2-7 better at its end, which makes the J call doubtful. Germline values: CDR1 SNHLY, CDR2 FYNNEI. This CDR3 comprises 14 residues. The CDR3 reads CASVPLRGFYEQYF. Here the CDR3 DNA reads TGTGCCAGCGTTCCCCTCAGGGGATTCTACGAGCAGTACTTC.

The genes are TRBV4-2 and TRBJ1-2; 8 positions match TRBD1. The CDR3 extends over 16 amino acids. Unmatched junction bases numbered 11, after V lost 3 bases and J lost 5 bases. Germline V gene lookup returns CDR1 LGHNA and CDR2 YNFKEQ. The CDR3 loop is CASSHPGQGGRYGYTF. The CDR3 DNA sequence: TGTGCCAGCAGCCATCCTGGACAGGGCGGGAGGTATGGCTACACCTTC.

The chain links TRBV6-1 to TRBJ1-5; perhaps TRBD1 as D (5 bases). The CDR3 consists of 14 residues. The germline V and J ends were trimmed by 4 bases and 3 bases, with 10 bases remaining between them. Germline CDR1 reads MNHNS; CDR2 reads SASEGT. The CDR3 reads CASSVDSPNQPQHF. CDR3 sequence (DNA): TGTGCCAGCAGTGTCGACAGTCCCAATCAGCCCCAGCATTTT.

The V call is TRBV11-3, the J call TRBJ2-2; the D gene could be TRBD1 or TRBD2 (5 bases each). The CDR3 spans 13 residues. Germline-derived CDR1 and CDR2 are SGHNT and YENEEA. Trimming took off 8 bases at V and 7 bases at J, with 14 bases between the two ends. The CDR3 nucleotides are TGTGCCAGCTCCCCCGCAGGGAGCGGGGAGCTGTTTTTT. As protein: CASSPAGSGELFF.

The rearrangement links TRBV7-6 to TRBJ1-3; maybe TRBD1 (5 bases). Germline loops: CDR1 SGHVS, CDR2 FNYEAQ. Trimming shortened V by 2 bases and J by 3 bases, and 11 bases separated the two germline ends. The CDR3 is 15 amino acids. This CDR3 reads CASSLSQGRGNTIYF. The CDR3 coding sequence is TGTGCCAGCAGCTTATCTCAGGGCCGTGGAAACACCATATATTTT.

The chain couples TRBV7-2 to TRBJ2-5; D is unresolved. Trimming cost V 4 bases and J 6 bases, with 15 bases left between them. CDR1 is SGHTA and CDR2 is FQGNSA in the germline V gene. This CDR3 comprises 14 residues. The CDR3 bases are TGTGCCAGCAGCTCTCAGGCCCTATATCAGACCCAGTACTTC. This translates into CASSSQALYQTQYF.

The V and J genes are TRBV7-2 and TRBJ1-5; D possibly corresponds to TRBD1 (5 bases). The ends were cut back, 4 bases at V and 5 bases at J, with 9 bases in the middle. Germline CDR1 SGHTA, CDR2 FQGNSA. The CDR3 is made up of 13 amino acids. The CDR3 loop is CASSSTGYQPQHF. The CDR3 region has the DNA TGTGCCAGCAGCTCAACAGGTTATCAGCCCCAGCATTTT.

The chain uses TRBV5-6 and TRBJ1-1, with D possibly TRBD1 on 5 matching bases. The CDR3 totals 13 residues. Trimming removed 0 bases from V and 11 bases from J, with 14 bases in between. Germline V gene lookup returns CDR1 SGHDT and CDR2 YYEEEE. DNA of the CDR3: TGTGCCAGCAGCTTGGCCACGGGGGAGGTGGCTTTCTTT. Its translation is CASSLATGEVAFF.